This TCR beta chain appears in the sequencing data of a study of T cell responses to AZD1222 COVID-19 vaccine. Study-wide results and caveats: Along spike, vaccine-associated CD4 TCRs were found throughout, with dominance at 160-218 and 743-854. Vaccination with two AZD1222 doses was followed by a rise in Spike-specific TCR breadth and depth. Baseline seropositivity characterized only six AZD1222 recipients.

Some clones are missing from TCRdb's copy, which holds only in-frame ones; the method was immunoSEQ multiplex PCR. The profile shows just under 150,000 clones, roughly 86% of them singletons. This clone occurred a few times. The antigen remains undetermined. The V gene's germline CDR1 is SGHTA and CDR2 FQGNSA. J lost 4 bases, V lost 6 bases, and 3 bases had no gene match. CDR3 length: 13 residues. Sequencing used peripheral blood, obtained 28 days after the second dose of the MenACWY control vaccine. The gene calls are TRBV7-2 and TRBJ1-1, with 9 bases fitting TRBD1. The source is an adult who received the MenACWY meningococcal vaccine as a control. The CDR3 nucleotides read TGTGCCAGCAGATCGACAGGGGGCACTGAAGCTTTCTTT. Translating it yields CASRSTGGTEAFF.